This TCR beta chain was captured in a study of blood T cell repertoires in COVID-19. Looking at the study overall: There were acute and convalescent COVID-19 samples, and they came from the United States, Italy and Spain. PBMCs, B-cell-depleted T cells, or T cells provided the cDNA or gDNA that made up the material.

Study processing details: Researchers report that nucleated cell counts were estimated from reference gene primer amplification. Profiled with immunoSEQ multiplex PCR; TCRdb holds only in-frame clones, not every one. V and J calls and clone size are given by that table; D and trimming were obtained from the DNA. The table lists some 180,000 clones, around 76% of them singletons. The V gene lost 2 bases and the J gene lost 6 bases, with 17 bases spanning the gap. CDR1 is GTSNPN and CDR2 is SVGIG in the germline V gene (reference sequence). The CDR3 consists of 14 residues. The chain is built from TRBV30 and TRBJ2-7; maybe TRBD1 (5 bases). Source material: peripheral blood. This TCR was sampled from a woman aged 45-65 years with active or convalescent COVID-19. CDR3 protein: CAWSPTVPPTEQYF. CDR3 coding DNA: TGTGCCTGGAGTCCGACAGTCCCCCCCACCGAGCAGTACTTC. Full variable domain (outside the CDR3, taken from reference TRBV30 and TRBJ2-7): SQTIHQWPATLVQPVGSPLSLECTVEGTSNPNLYWYRQAAGRGLQLLFYSVGIGQISSEVPQNLSASRPQDRQFILSSKKLLLSDSGFYLCAWSPTVPPTEQYFGPGTRLTVT.